These T cell receptor beta chains were read from a single sample in a study of cytomegalovirus exposure and HLA in healthy donors. Sequenced by immunoSEQ multiplex PCR; TCRdb stores in-frame clones only, minus some. Of 200,000 to 250,000 clones listed, about nine tenths are singletons. Sequenced input: PBMCs. The receptors shown here come from a woman between 18 and 29 years old in good health and CMV-seropositive. Each CDR3 is given with its conserved first and last residue. The D gene is left open where the match is weak. Clone size is shown for a subset of rows, as once, few, many or a class of expanded clone.

j_call | d_call | v_call | clone_size | cdr3_aa | cdr3_nt
TRBJ1-3 | TRBD1 | TRBV27 | - | CASSLSVWGQGNSGNTIYF | TGTGCCAGCAGTTTATCTGTATGGGGACAGGGGAACTCTGGAAACACCATATATTTT
TRBJ1-1 | TRBD1 | TRBV28 | - | CASRADFRGLGTEAFF | TGTGCCAGCAGGGCCGACTTCAGGGGGCTTGGCACTGAAGCTTTCTTT
TRBJ2-3 | - | TRBV13 | - | CASSLARVYTDTQYF | TGTGCCAGCAGCTTAGCCAGGGTGTATACAGATACGCAGTATTTT
TRBJ1-2 | TRBD1 | TRBV11-2 | few | CASSSGTGVTGYTF | TGTGCCAGCAGCTCCGGGACAGGGGTAACTGGCTACACCTTC
TRBJ2-3 | - | TRBV30 | - | CAWRQEYTDTQYF | TGTGCCTGGAGACAGGAGTACACAGATACGCAGTATTTT
TRBJ1-2 | - | TRBV27 | few | CASSPSGIVVGYTF | TGTGCCAGCAGTCCCTCCGGGATTGTAGTAGGCTACACCTTC
TRBJ2-3 | TRBD2 | TRBV28 | - | CASKGLTDTQYF | TGTGCCAGCAAGGGACTAACAGATACGCAGTATTTT
TRBJ1-1 | - | TRBV13 | - | CASSPWGVDPEAFF | TGTGCCAGCAGCCCGTGGGGGGTCGACCCTGAAGCTTTCTTT
TRBJ1-1 | - | TRBV27 | few | CASSLRGGRYTEAFF | TGTGCCAGCAGTTTGCGGGGGGGGAGGTACACTGAAGCTTTCTTT
TRBJ1-1 | - | TRBV5-4 | - | CASSPEREGTEAFF | TGTGCCAGCAGCCCTGAAAGGGAGGGCACTGAAGCTTTCTTT
TRBJ2-3 | - | TRBV19 | - | CASSTTDTQYF | TGTGCCAGTAGTACAACAGATACGCAGTATTTT
TRBJ1-1 | - | TRBV5-1 | - | CASTLTTGSREAFF | TGCGCCAGCACCTTAACTACGGGGTCTAGGGAAGCTTTCTTT
TRBJ1-1 | TRBD1 | TRBV27 | - | CASTSRQGDTEAFF | TGTGCCAGCACTAGCCGACAGGGTGACACTGAAGCTTTCTTT
TRBJ1-4 | TRBD1 | TRBV5-1 | once | CASSSDRATNEKLFF | TGCGCCAGCAGCTCCGACAGGGCAACTAATGAAAAACTGTTTTTT
TRBJ2-5 | TRBD1 | TRBV7-7 | - | CASSIPGGRETQYF | TGTGCTAGCAGCATACCAGGGGGCCGAGAGACCCAGTACTTC
TRBJ2-7 | - | TRBV6-5 | - | CASSQGAGNYEQYF | TGTGCCAGCAGCCAAGGAGCAGGGAACTACGAGCAGTACTTC
TRBJ1-3 | - | TRBV27 | - | CASSSGSGNTIYF | TGTGCCAGCAGTTCGGGATCCGGAAACACCATATATTTT
TRBJ2-7 | TRBD1 | TRBV29-1 | - | CSVAGTGTHEQYF | TGCAGCGTAGCCGGGACAGGGACTCACGAGCAGTACTTC
TRBJ2-1 | - | TRBV29-1 | - | CSVETGNEQFF | TGCAGCGTTGAAACCGGGAATGAGCAGTTCTTC
TRBJ2-5 | TRBD1 | TRBV27 | - | CASSGTGGHQETQYF | TGTGCCAGCAGCGGGACAGGAGGACACCAAGAGACCCAGTACTTC
TRBJ1-2 | TRBD1 | TRBV6-5 | - | CASSYDGTGVGYTF | TGTGCCAGCAGTTACGATGGGACAGGGGTTGGCTACACCTTC
TRBJ2-7 | TRBD1 | TRBV5-1 | - | CASSGGTGQDEQYF | TGCGCCAGCAGCGGAGGGACAGGGCAGGACGAGCAGTACTTC
TRBJ1-3 | TRBD1 | TRBV7-8 | - | CASGRTGFGNTIYF | TGTGCCAGCGGCCGGACAGGGTTTGGAAACACCATATATTTT
TRBJ2-7 | TRBD2 | TRBV11-2 | - | CASSLARTSGSYEQYF | TGTGCCAGCAGCTTAGCAAGGACTAGCGGGAGCTACGAGCAGTACTTC
TRBJ2-6 | - | TRBV7-9 | - | CASSFSVSGANVLTF | TGTGCCAGCAGTTTTTCGGTGTCTGGGGCCAACGTCCTGACTTTC
TRBJ2-1 | TRBD2 | TRBV27 | - | CASSKTSGRPNYNEQFF | TGTGCCAGCAGCAAGACTAGCGGGAGACCGAACTACAATGAGCAGTTCTTC
TRBJ2-1 | TRBD2 | TRBV4-1 | - | CASSQEIGLAGANEQFF | TGCGCCAGCAGCCAAGAGATTGGGCTAGCGGGAGCCAATGAGCAGTTCTTC
TRBJ2-1 | TRBD2 | TRBV12-5 | - | CASGLAWTSGTYNEQFF | TGTGCTAGTGGTTTGGCATGGACTAGCGGGACCTACAATGAGCAGTTCTTC
TRBJ2-7 | TRBD1 | TRBV30 | - | CAWSAGTGAYEQYF | TGTGCCTGGAGTGCCGGGACAGGGGCCTACGAGCAGTACTTC
TRBJ2-1 | TRBD2 | TRBV7-2 | - | CASSLAWRGGTYEQFF | TGTGCCAGCAGCTTAGCGTGGCGGGGGGGGACATATGAGCAGTTCTTC
TRBJ1-2 | - | TRBV25-1 | - | CASSFTHSLYGYTF | TGTGCCAGCAGCTTTACCCATTCCCTATATGGCTACACCTTC
TRBJ1-1 | TRBD1 | TRBV5-1 | once | CASSGTTGGVTEAFF | TGCGCCAGCAGCGGAACGACAGGGGGGGTCACTGAAGCTTTCTTT
TRBJ2-6 | - | TRBV15 | - | CATSRVETGPMGANVLTF | TGTGCCACCAGCAGAGTGGAGACAGGCCCGATGGGGGCCAACGTCCTGACTTTC
TRBJ2-1 | TRBD2 | TRBV12-5 | - | CASGSSGSYNEQFF | TGTGCTAGTGGTTCTAGCGGTTCCTACAATGAGCAGTTCTTC
TRBJ2-1 | TRBD1 | TRBV7-8 | - | CASSPDRPWVREHNEQFF | TGTGCCAGCAGCCCGGACAGGCCTTGGGTAAGGGAGCACAATGAGCAGTTCTTC
TRBJ1-3 | - | TRBV27 | - | CASSFLGASGNTIYF | TGTGCCAGCAGCTTTCTGGGGGCTTCTGGAAACACCATATATTTT
TRBJ1-2 | TRBD1 | TRBV9 | - | CASSGQGGVNYGYTF | TGTGCCAGCAGCGGACAGGGAGGAGTAAACTATGGCTACACCTTC
TRBJ2-1 | TRBD2 | TRBV14 | - | CASSPQTSGRFHNEQFF | TGTGCCAGCAGCCCCCAGACTAGCGGGAGGTTCCACAATGAGCAGTTCTTC
TRBJ2-7 | TRBD1 | TRBV6-5 | - | CASSSSGTGSSYEQYF | TGTGCCAGCAGTTCCTCCGGGACAGGGAGCTCCTACGAGCAGTACTTC
TRBJ1-5 | - | TRBV4-1 | - | CASSQGVGGGSNQPQHF | TGCGCCAGCAGCCAAGGGGTTGGGGGAGGGAGCAATCAGCCCCAGCATTTT
TRBJ2-3 | - | TRBV7-3 | - | CASSRLGHTDTQYF | TGTGCCAGCAGCCGTTTGGGGCACACAGATACGCAGTATTTT
TRBJ2-5 | - | TRBV4-1 | - | CASSHNDPAGYQETQYF | TGCGCCAGCAGCCATAACGACCCCGCGGGGTACCAAGAGACCCAGTACTTC
TRBJ2-7 | TRBD2 | TRBV27 | - | CASSSWLAGAYEQYF | TGTGCCAGCAGTTCGTGGCTAGCGGGAGCTTACGAGCAGTACTTC
TRBJ2-3 | - | TRBV13 | - | CASSSRENTQYF | TGTGCCAGCAGCTCGAGGGAGAATACGCAGTATTTT
TRBJ1-2 | TRBD1 | TRBV6-1 | - | CASSEGTGSLSGYTF | TGTGCCAGCAGTGAGGGGACAGGGAGTCTATCTGGCTACACCTTC
TRBJ2-3 | - | TRBV19 | - | CASSRGDSSTDTQYF | TGTGCCAGTAGTAGGGGTGACAGTAGCACAGATACGCAGTATTTT
TRBJ1-3 | - | TRBV6-6 | - | CASSTRDTSSGNTIYF | TGTGCCAGCAGTACCCGGGACACGAGTTCTGGAAACACCATATATTTT
TRBJ1-5 | - | TRBV27 | - | CASSLAARMVQPQHF | TGTGCCAGCAGTTTAGCGGCTAGAATGGTTCAGCCCCAGCATTTT
TRBJ2-1 | TRBD2 | TRBV10-2 | few | CASSTSGPYNEQFF | TGCGCCAGCAGTACTAGCGGACCCTACAATGAGCAGTTCTTC
TRBJ2-5 | - | TRBV7-7 | - | CASSLVAGLQGAQYF | TGTGCCAGCAGCTTAGTCGCAGGCCTACAAGGGGCCCAGTACTTC
TRBJ2-7 | - | TRBV7-9 | - | CASSSGVEQYF | TGTGCCAGTTCCTCCGGGGTCGAGCAGTACTTC
TRBJ2-1 | TRBD1 | TRBV7-9 | - | CASSLVGQGIEQFF | TGTGCCAGCAGCTTAGTTGGACAGGGCATTGAGCAGTTCTTC
TRBJ2-7 | TRBD2 | TRBV6-5 | - | CASSYTGTSGYEQYF | TGTGCCAGCAGTTACACCGGGACTAGCGGCTACGAGCAGTACTTC
TRBJ1-1 | TRBD1 | TRBV28 | - | CASSFWDRDTEAFF | TGTGCCAGCAGTTTTTGGGACAGGGACACTGAAGCTTTCTTT
TRBJ1-1 | - | TRBV19 | - | CASSMGGSEAFF | TGTGCCAGTAGTATGGGCGGGTCTGAAGCTTTCTTT
TRBJ2-7 | TRBD2 | TRBV4-2 | - | CASSQDAGGYEQYF | TGTGCCAGCAGCCAAGATGCGGGAGGGTACGAGCAGTACTTC
TRBJ2-1 | TRBD1 | TRBV6-1 | - | CASSEVPGQGDEQFF | TGTGCCAGCAGTGAGGTGCCGGGACAGGGTGATGAGCAGTTCTTC
TRBJ1-2 | TRBD1 | TRBV19 | - | CASSPGTGGYGYTF | TGTGCCAGTAGCCCAGGGACAGGGGGTTATGGCTACACCTTC